This TCR beta chain was observed in a study of relationships among human T cell subsets. The CDR3 runs to 13 residues. Trimming shortened V by 6 bases and J by 4 bases, and 12 bases separated the two germline ends. Semiquantitative ARM-PCR amplified T cell receptor alpha and beta CDR3 regions from mRNA. ARM-PCR used tagged nested gene-specific primers, then communal superprimers for exponential amplification. Each CDR3 protein is one row after TCRdb ran MiXCR on the multiplex PCR reads. The sample consists of thousands of distinct CDR3 sequences, around 49% of them appearing once. From the CD45RA-negative fraction, anti-CD45RO beads picked out CD45RA-RO+ memory T cells.

Sequencing was performed on memory T cells sorted from blood. The V call is TRBV12-3 or TRBV12-4, the J call TRBJ2-5; D is undetermined. The receptor comes from a middle-aged man in good health. This CDR3 reads CASSPGRGETQYF. The CDR3 DNA reads as TGTGCCAGCAGCCCCGGTAGAGGAGAGACCCAGTACTTC.